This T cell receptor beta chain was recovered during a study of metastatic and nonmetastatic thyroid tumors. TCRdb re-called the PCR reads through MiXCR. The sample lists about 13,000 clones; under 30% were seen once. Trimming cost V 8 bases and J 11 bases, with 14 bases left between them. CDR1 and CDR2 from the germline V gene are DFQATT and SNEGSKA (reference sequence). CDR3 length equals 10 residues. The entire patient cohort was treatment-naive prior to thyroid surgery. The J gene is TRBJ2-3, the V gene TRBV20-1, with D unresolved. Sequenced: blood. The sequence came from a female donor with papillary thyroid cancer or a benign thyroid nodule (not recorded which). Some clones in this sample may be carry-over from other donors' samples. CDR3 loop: CSTGSLEQYF. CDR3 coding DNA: TGCAGTACTGGGTCATTGGAGCAGTATTTT.